This passage covers 9 T cell receptor beta chains from one sample sequenced in a study of cytomegalovirus exposure and HLA in healthy donors. The PCR was carried out with 60 Vbeta primers and 13 Jbeta primers. Method: immunoSEQ multiplex PCR; TCRdb's copy keeps in-frame clones and lacks some. The profile shows 150,000 or so clones, over 75% of them singletons. The sequencing input was PBMCs. The receptors were gathered from a male donor in good health and CMV-seronegative.

V gene TRBV2 combines with J gene TRBJ1-5; D is possibly TRBD1 (5 bases). The ends were cut back, 4 bases at V and 0 bases at J, with 10 bases in the middle. Germline V lookup: CDR1 SNHLY, CDR2 FYNNEI. CDR3 length: 15 residues. CDR3 in amino acids: CASSATADSNQPQHF. The CDR3 bases are TGTGCCAGCAGTGCGACAGCAGATAGCAATCAGCCCCAGCATTTT.

Remarks on this clone: Other DNA sequences in the same sample also yield this CDR3. V gene TRBV18 combines with J gene TRBJ2-1, with 12 bases lining up with TRBD2. V trimming: 3 bases; J trimming: 7 bases; junction bases outside the gene matches: 4. The CDR3 is 15 amino acids. Germline lookup yields CDR1 KGHSH and CDR2 LQKENI. CDR3 sequence reads: CASSPGLAGGNEQFF. The CDR3 DNA sequence: TGTGCCAGCTCACCGGGACTAGCGGGTGGGAATGAGCAGTTCTTC.

This clone occurred once. The germline gene is not matched at one end of the junction; a read error may be the cause. V usage is TRBV6-5 and J usage is TRBJ1-3; D perhaps matches TRBD1 (5 bases). Per the germline V gene, CDR1 is MNHEY and CDR2 is SVGAGI. The CDR3 is 14 amino acids. The CDR3 nucleotides are TGTGCCAGCAGCCCGACAGTCTCTGGTAACACCATATATTTT. Translated, it gives CASSPTVSGNTIYF.

The gene calls are TRBV5-1 and TRBJ2-7; 10 nucleotides align to TRBD1. Germline CDR1 and CDR2: SGHRS and YFSETQ. The junction had 11 bases not matched to a gene; V was cut back by 6 bases and J by 2 bases. This CDR3 region has 16 residues. Here the CDR3 reads CASNPIPGTGAYEQYF. The CDR3 coding sequence is TGCGCCAGCAATCCCATTCCAGGGACAGGGGCCTACGAGCAGTACTTC.

The chain couples TRBV18 to TRBJ2-3, with no clear D. Trimming took off 4 bases at V and 3 bases at J, with 5 bases between the two ends. From germline, CDR1 is KGHSH and CDR2 LQKENI. This CDR3 comprises 12 residues. This chain's CDR3 is CASSRLTDTQYF. The CDR3 DNA is TGTGCCAGCTCACGGCTTACAGATACGCAGTATTTT.

The chain has TRBV18 and TRBJ1-5; 11 nucleotides line up with TRBD1. V lost 5 bases to trimming and J lost 6 bases; unmatched junction nucleotides: 3. Germline V gives CDR1 KGHSH, CDR2 LQKENI. The CDR3 totals 14 residues. CDR3 sequence reads: CASSEGQGGQPQHF. In nucleotides, the CDR3 is TGTGCCAGCTCAGAGGGACAGGGGGGTCAGCCCCAGCATTTT. The complete variable domain, with remaining parts taken from reference TRBV18 and TRBJ1-5, reads NAGVMQNPRHLVRRRGQEARLRCSPMKGHSHVYWYRQLPEEGLKFMVYLQKENIIDESGMPKERFSAEFPKEGPSILRIQQVVRGDSAAYFCASSEGQGGQPQHFGDGTRLSIL.

V gene TRBV18 combines with J gene TRBJ1-5; D is unresolved. V gave up 2 bases and J gave up 1 base, with 12 bases separating them. The CDR3 runs 16 residues. The V gene's germline CDR1 is KGHSH and CDR2 LQKENI. The CDR3 loop reads CASSPKTRESNQPQHF. The CDR3 region has the DNA TGTGCCAGCTCACCAAAGACAAGGGAGAGCAATCAGCCCCAGCATTTT.

This clone was found a few times. The rearrangement joins TRBV5-4 to TRBJ2-7; 11 bases line up with TRBD2. The CDR3 contains 15 residues. The ends lost 4 bases at V and 3 bases at J; junction bases unmatched: 6. Germline loops: CDR1 SGHNT, CDR2 YYREEE (reference sequence). CDR3 residues: CASSQDTSGSYEQYF. In DNA form, the CDR3 reads TGTGCCAGCAGCCAAGATACTAGCGGGAGCTACGAGCAGTACTTC.

This chain links TRBV7-3 with TRBJ2-1, with D tentatively TRBD2 (6 bases). The CDR3 runs 16 residues. V lost 7 bases, J lost 7 bases, and 23 bases lay in between. Germline V gene sequence: CDR1 SGHTA, CDR2 FQGTGA. The DNA for the CDR3 is TGTGCCAGCACCCAGCTTAGGATTAGCGGCCAGAATGAGCAGTTCTTC. Translation gives CASTQLRISGQNEQFF.